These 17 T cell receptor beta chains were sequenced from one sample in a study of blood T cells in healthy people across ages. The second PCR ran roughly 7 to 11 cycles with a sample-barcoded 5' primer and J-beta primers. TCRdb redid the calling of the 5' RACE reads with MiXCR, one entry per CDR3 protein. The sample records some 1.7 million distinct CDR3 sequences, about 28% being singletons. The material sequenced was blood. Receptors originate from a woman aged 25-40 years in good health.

CDR3 in amino acids: CSARDRSIGLPYNEQFF. CDR3 DNA: TGCAGTGCTAGAGATCGGTCTATAGGCTTGCCCTACAATGAGCAGTTCTTC. This chain uses TRBV20-1 with TRBJ2-1; the D is unclear. The germline V gene encodes CDR1 DFQATT and CDR2 SNEGSKA (reference sequence). Trimming took off 0 bases at V and 2 bases at J, with 17 bases between the two ends. The CDR3 sequence is 17 residues long.

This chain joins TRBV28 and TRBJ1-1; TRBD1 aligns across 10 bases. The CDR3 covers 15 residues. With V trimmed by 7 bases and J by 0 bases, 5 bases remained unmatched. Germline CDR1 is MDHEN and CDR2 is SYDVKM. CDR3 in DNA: TGTGCCAGCACGGGGGACAGGGGAATGAACACTGAAGCTTTCTTT. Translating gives CASTGDRGMNTEAFF.

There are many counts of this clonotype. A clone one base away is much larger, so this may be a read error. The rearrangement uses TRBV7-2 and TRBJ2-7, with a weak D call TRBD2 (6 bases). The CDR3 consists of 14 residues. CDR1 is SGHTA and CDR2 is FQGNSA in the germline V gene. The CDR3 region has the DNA TGTGCCGGCAGTTTAGGAGGGAGCTCCTACGAGCAGTACTTC. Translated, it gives CAGSLGGSSYEQYF.

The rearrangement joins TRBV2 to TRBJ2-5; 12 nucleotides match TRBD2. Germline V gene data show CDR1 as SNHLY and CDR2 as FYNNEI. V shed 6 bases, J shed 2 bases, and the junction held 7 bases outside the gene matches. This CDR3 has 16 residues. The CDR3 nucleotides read TGTGCCAGCAGGGCTACTAGCGGGGGGTTTCAAGAGACCCAGTACTTC. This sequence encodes CASRATSGGFQETQYF. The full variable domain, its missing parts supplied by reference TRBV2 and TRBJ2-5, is EPEVTQTPSHQVTQMGQEVILRCVPISNHLYFYWYRQILGQKVEFLVSFYNNEISEKSEIFDDQFSVERPDGSNFTLKIRSTKLEDSAMYFCASRATSGGFQETQYFGPGTRLLVL.

Here the CDR3 DNA reads TGTGCCAGCAGCCTCCAGACAGGATTCTACGAGCAGTACTTC. This translates into CASSLQTGFYEQYF. The chain has TRBV7-8 and TRBJ2-7; D may be TRBD1 (6 bases). The CDR3 sequence is 14 residues long. Trimming pared 5 bases from V and 3 bases from J, leaving 14 bases between. CDR1 is SGHVS and CDR2 is FQNEAQ in the germline V gene.

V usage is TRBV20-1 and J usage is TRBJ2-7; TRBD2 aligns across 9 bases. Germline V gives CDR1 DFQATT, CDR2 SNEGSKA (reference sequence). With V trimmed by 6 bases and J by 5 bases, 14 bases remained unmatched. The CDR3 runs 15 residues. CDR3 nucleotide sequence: TGCAGTGCCGGAGGAAGGGAACTAGCGGGTGACGAGCAGTACTTC. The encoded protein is CSAGGRELAGDEQYF.

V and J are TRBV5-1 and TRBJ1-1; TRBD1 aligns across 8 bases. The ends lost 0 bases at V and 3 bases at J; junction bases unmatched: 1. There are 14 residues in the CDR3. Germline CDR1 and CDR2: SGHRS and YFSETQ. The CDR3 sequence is CASSLDRGDTEAFF. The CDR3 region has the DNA TGCGCCAGCAGCTTGGACAGGGGGGACACTGAAGCTTTCTTT.

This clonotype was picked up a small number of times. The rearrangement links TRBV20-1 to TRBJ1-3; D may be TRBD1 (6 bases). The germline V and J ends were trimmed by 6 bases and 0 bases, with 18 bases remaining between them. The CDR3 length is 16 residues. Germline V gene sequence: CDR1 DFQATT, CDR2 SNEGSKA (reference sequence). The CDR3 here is CSAKRQGRPSGNTIYF. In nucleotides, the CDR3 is TGCAGTGCAAAAAGGCAGGGGCGCCCCTCTGGAAACACCATATATTTT.

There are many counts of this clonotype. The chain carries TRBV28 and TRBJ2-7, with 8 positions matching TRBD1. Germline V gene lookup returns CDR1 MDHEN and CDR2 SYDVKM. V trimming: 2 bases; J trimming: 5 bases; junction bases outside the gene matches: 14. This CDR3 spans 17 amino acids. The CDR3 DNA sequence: TGTGCCAGCAGTTTAGGAGTCTTACAGGGGGAAAGTGACGAGCAGTACTTC. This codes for CASSLGVLQGESDEQYF.

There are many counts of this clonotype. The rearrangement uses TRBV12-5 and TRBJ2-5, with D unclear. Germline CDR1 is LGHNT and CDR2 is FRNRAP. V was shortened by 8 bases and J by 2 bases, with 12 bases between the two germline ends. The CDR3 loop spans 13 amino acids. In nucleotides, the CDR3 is TGTGCTAGTACTGAGACGATACAAGAGACCCAGTACTTC. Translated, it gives CASTETIQETQYF.

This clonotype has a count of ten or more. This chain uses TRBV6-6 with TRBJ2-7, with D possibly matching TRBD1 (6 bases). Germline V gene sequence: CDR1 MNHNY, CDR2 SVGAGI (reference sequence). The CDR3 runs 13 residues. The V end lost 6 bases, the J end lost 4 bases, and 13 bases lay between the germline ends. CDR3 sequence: CASRTDRIYEQYF. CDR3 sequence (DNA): TGTGCCAGCAGAACGGACAGAATTTACGAGCAGTACTTC.

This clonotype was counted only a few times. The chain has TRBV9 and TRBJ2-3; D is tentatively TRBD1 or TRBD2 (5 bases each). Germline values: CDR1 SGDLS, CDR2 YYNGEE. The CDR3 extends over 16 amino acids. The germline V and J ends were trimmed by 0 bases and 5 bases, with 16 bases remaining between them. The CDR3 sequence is CASSVVGGGVGDTQYF. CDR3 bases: TGTGCCAGCAGCGTAGTAGGTGGGGGTGTGGGAGATACGCAGTATTTT.

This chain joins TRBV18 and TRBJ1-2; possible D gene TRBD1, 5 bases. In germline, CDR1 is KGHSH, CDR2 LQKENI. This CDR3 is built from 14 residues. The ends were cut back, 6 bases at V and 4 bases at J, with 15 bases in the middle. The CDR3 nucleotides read TGTGCCAGCTCTATCTCCAGGGAGCTCTATGGCTACACCTTC. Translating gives CASSISRELYGYTF.

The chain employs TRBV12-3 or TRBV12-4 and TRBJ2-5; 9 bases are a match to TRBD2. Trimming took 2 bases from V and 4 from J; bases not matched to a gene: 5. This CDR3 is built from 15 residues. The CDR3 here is CASSLITSGPETQYF. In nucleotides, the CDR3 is TGTGCCAGCAGTTTAATTACTAGCGGGCCAGAGACCCAGTACTTC.

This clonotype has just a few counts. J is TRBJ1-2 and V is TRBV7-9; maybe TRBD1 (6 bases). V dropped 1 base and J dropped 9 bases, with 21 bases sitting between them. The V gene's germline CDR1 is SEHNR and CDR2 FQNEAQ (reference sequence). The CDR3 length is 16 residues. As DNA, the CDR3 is TGTGCCAGCAGCTTAGGGTCGACAGGATTAACTATCAGCTACACCTTC. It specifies CASSLGSTGLTISYTF.

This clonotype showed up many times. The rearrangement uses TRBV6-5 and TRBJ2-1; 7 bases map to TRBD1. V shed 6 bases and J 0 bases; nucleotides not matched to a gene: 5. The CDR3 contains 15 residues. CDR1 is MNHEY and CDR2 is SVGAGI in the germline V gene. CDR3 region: CASSYRDSSYNEQFF. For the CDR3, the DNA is TGTGCCAGCAGCTACAGGGACAGCTCCTACAATGAGCAGTTCTTC.

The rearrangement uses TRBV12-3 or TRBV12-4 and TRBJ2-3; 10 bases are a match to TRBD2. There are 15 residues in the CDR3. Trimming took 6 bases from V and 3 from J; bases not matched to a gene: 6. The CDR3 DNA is TGTGCCAGCAGCCGTAGCGGGAGGTATACAGATACGCAGTATTTT. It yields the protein CASSRSGRYTDTQYF.